The entry that follows covers one TCR beta chain sequence. Its matching antigen is unknown. Here immunoSEQ multiplex PCR was the method, and the copy in TCRdb shows in-frame clones only, minus some. There are just over 2,000,000 clones in the sample; over 85% occur only once, and 0.1% to 0.15% lies in the top ten. The split of CD4+ cells yielded CD45RA+ naive and CD45RA-negative memory subsets. The data were obtained in a study of shared clonotypes between healthy human individuals. The overall study: The donors, a couple of women and three men, were aged 18 to 49. Study-wide results and limits: Rarefaction exposed incomplete sorted-subset sequencing despite large depth. Some naive CD4 clonotypes, around 4.7%, turned up in common across four donors.

Looked up from germline, CDR1 is SGDLS and CDR2 is YYNGEE. V was cut by 4 bases and J by 1 base, with 17 bases left in between. This CDR3 spans 17 amino acids. The sequence was obtained from a man aged 18 to 29 in good health. Sequencing input: naive CD4+ T cells sorted from blood. Stated subset: CD45RA+ positively selected. The chain combines TRBV9 with TRBJ1-4; TRBD1 is a possible D gene (5 bases). The CDR3 sequence: CASSSGQGGGTNEKLFF. CDR3 sequence (DNA): TGTGCCAGCAGCTCAGGGCAGGGAGGCGGAACTAATGAAAAACTGTTTTTT.